The entry that follows covers one T cell receptor beta chain sequence. This specimen belongs to a study of blood T cell repertoires in COVID-19. The overall study: Whether acute or convalescent, the COVID-19 samples came from the United States, Italy and Spain. PBMCs, B-cell-depleted T cells, or T cells were the source of the cDNA or gDNA that made up the material.

Original processing methods: Amplified reference gene primers provided the basis for estimating nucleated cell counts. Data came from immunoSEQ multiplex PCR; TCRdb stores just in-frame clones and leaves some out. V and J calls and clone size follow that table, whereas D and trimming were derived from the DNA. The data contain roughly 260,000 clones, about 87% of them singletons. The specimen was peripheral blood. This receptor was taken from a woman aged 45-65 years with acute or convalescent COVID-19.

CDR3 sequence (DNA): TGTGCCAGCAGTTCATTAGCGGGAGGAATCAATGAGCAGTTCTTC. Its protein product is CASSSLAGGINEQFF. The chain recombines TRBV27 with TRBJ2-1, with 10 nucleotides matching TRBD2. Trimming cost V 4 bases and J 6 bases; bases outside gene matches: 6. The CDR3 loop spans 15 amino acids. Germline-derived CDR1 and CDR2 are MNHEY and SMNVEV (reference sequence).